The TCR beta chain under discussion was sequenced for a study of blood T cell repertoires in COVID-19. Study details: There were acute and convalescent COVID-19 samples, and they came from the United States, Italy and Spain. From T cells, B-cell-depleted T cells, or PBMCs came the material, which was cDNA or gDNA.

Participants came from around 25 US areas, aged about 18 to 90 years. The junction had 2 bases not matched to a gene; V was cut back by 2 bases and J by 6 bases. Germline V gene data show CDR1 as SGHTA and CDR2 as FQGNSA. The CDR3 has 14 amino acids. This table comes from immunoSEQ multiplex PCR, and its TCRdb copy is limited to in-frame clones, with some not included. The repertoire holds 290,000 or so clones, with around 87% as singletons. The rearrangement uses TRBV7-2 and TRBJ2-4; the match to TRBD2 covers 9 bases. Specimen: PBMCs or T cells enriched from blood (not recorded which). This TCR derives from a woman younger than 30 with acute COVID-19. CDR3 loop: CASSLIAGANIQYF. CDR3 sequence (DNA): TGTGCCAGCAGCTTAATAGCGGGAGCAAACATTCAGTACTTC.